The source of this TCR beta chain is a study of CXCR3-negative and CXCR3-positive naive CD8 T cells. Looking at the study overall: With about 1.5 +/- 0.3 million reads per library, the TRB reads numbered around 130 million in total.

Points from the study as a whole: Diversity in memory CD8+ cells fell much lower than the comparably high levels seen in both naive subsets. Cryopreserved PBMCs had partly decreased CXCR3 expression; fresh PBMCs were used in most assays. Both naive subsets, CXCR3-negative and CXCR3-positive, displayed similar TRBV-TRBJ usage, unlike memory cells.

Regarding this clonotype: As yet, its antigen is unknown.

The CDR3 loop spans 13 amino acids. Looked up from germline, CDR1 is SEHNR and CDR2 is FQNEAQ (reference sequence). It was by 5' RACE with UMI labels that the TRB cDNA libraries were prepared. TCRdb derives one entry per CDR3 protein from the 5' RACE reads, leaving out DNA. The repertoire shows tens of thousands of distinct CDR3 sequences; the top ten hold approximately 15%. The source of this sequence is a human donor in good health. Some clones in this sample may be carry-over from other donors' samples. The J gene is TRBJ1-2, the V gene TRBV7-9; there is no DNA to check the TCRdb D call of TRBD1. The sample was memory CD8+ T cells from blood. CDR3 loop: CASSSDSAYGYTF.